This entry concerns a single T cell receptor beta chain. The target antigen is unknown. Donors, without exception, were Caucasian adults residing in Nashville, Tennessee. From CD4+ cells came CD45RA+ naive and CD45RA-negative memory subsets. The record originates from a study of shared clonotypes between healthy human individuals. Study-wide results and caveats: Sharing across a few donors was seen in 4% to 5.5% of naive CD4 clonotypes.

Germline loops: CDR1 SGHDT, CDR2 YYEEEE. V shed 4 bases, J shed 0 bases, and the junction held 10 bases outside the gene matches. CDR3 length equals 17 residues. About 200 ng DNA, around 30,000 T cell genomes, went into each sorted-subset replicate PCR. Method: immunoSEQ multiplex PCR; TCRdb's copy keeps in-frame clones and lacks some. The table records 2 million to 3 million clones, roughly 93% of them present only once. This chain joins TRBV5-6 and TRBJ2-3, with TRBD1 identical over 8 bases. The specimen sequenced was naive CD4+ T cells from PBMCs. The subset was: CD45RA+ positively selected. This TCR was recovered from a man aged 18 to 35 in good health. Some clones in this sample may be carry-over from other donors' samples. The CDR3 is CASSPYKDRESTDTQYF. CDR3 coding DNA: TGTGCCAGCAGCCCATACAAGGACAGGGAGAGCACAGATACGCAGTATTTT.